The following is a T cell receptor (beta chain) sequence with its context. Only a few counts were recorded for this clone. This clone's antigen is unknown. No per-base quality is available; no much larger clone lies one base away. This record comes from a study of cytomegalovirus exposure and HLA in healthy donors (dated by TCRdb to the late 2010s). About the full investigation: In an earlier analysis of around 540 of the donors, 250 to 350 Gb of sequence data and 95 million to 130 million unique TCR beta sequences from about 179 million T cells were reported. About 320 gigabases of sequencing data and roughly 90 million unique TCR sequences were included in an early release covering roughly 600 HLA-typed donors. Among the approximately 400 genotyped donors, approximately 77% belonged to the genetic ancestry cluster associated with self-reported Caucasian donors. The study aimed to test whether cataloging public T cell receptors could reveal signatures of past pathogen exposure. The T cell repertoires of 666 subjects were profiled by immunosequencing and related to cytomegalovirus serostatus. A separate validation cohort of approximately 130 different subjects was used in addition to the approximately 640-subject first cohort. To predict cytomegalovirus infection status, the study combined high-throughput TCR immunosequencing, statistical association of individual TCRs with disease status, and machine learning. A later analysis re-analyzed previously published TCR beta repertoires from 500 to 700 donors and added high-resolution HLA genotyping to study TCR occurrence patterns. Rather than drawing on any new phenotypic data, the later analysis identified candidate immune exposures from TCR beta sequences and the way those sequences occurred across donors. An earlier analysis of some 500 of the donors used high-throughput TCR beta sequencing to judge whether each TCR beta V gene segment behaved as functional or pseudogenic. Donor age, sex, ethnicity and CMV serostatus were compiled together with the repertoire data. A later genetic analysis used genome-wide SNP genotypes for about 65% of the roughly 700 donors, treating that subset as a discovery cohort. Every repertoire in the discovery cohort had been generated on one and the same sequencing platform. Class I and class II HLA loci were covered by the typing at four-digit resolution. Typing coverage differed by locus: A, B, C, DRB1 and DQB1 were typed in about 629-640 donors, DQA1 in 522, DPA1 in over 600, and DPB1 in 450 to 480. Five DR-DQ haplotypes were treated as single units for association and clustering because of strong linkage in the cohort. On average, roughly 250,000 unique TCR beta nucleotide sequences were sequenced per donor among 398 genotyped donors of the cohort, with approximately 18% of those sequences being non-productive. On the study overall, not on this receptor specifically: A cluster of highly shared sequence variants was judged likely to represent a technical artifact of the sequencing pipeline. Correlated functional status among segregating V segments might be attributable to linkage disequilibrium, but an unknown experimental factor could not be ruled out. The classifier was reported to diagnose cytomegalovirus status with high specificity and sensitivity in both the original cohort and the validation cohort. The earlier analysis of nearly 600 of the donors excluded roughly 17 rarely observed V segments, including chromosome 9 orphons, because counts were too low. Because the 87-base-pair reads could not distinguish some IMGT-functional V segments, including TRBV6-2 and TRBV6-3, those segments were excluded. Roughly uniform sequencing depth across donors was assumed in presence/absence analyses, although this assumption may not hold. The only immune exposure information available for the cohort was CMV serostatus. In the study, 150 to 200 TCR beta chains were listed as associated with cytomegalovirus. A few of the identified cytomegalovirus-associated TCR beta chains were confirmed in vitro to be specific for cytomegalovirus antigens. Compared with the approximately 600-donor mean, donors in an Asian-associated ancestry cluster had fewer N-insertions in productive TCRs, according to a later genetic analysis. Across donors, most TCR sequences were observed very rarely, whereas some public TCRs were present in many individuals. In this cohort, only TCR beta chains were sequenced, and detectable features were limited by the absence of alpha or paired-chain data. A further reported finding was that TCR beta sequences accurately predicted the HLA-A and HLA-B alleles for most subjects in the first cohort. At a false discovery rate of 0.05, a later analysis linked 16,951 TCR beta sequences to specific HLA alleles. Because HLA typing was missing for some donors at each locus, association tests included only the typed subset. V-gene and J-gene trimming of TCR beta chains was associated with a missense DCLRE1C variant in a later genetic analysis, and the association was replicated in an independent cohort. A later analysis found that TCR association rates varied across HLA loci, with DRB1 alleles showing the most associated TCRs and HLA-C alleles the fewest. A later analysis reported that several top co-occurrence clusters appeared linked to parvovirus B19, influenza, CMV and Epstein-Barr virus. Strong co-occurrence of HLA alleles, especially DR and DQ, made assigning TCR associations to individual alleles difficult. A later analysis found that HLA-associated TCR beta chains were more clonally expanded and had lower generation probabilities than equally common non-associated chains. According to the authors, the approach could potentially be generalized to other disease states and immunological phenotypes. In an earlier analysis of 500 to 650 of the donors, most TCR beta V segments appeared in productive rearrangements about 90% or about 30% of the time, broadly matching IMGT annotations. According to a later analysis, most CMV-associated TCR beta chains appeared to be HLA-restricted, and the HLA associations seemed to be driven largely by CMV exposure.

In total, approximately 610 healthy bone marrow donors made up the cohort. Cohort members were all nominally healthy when sampled, although unrecorded immune exposures were likely present. The donor tested CMV seronegative, placing the donor among the roughly 350 seronegative members of the cohort. A peripheral blood sample was collected from each donor, and TCR beta sequencing was performed on peripheral blood mononuclear cells. Genomic DNA extraction from the blood cell samples was performed with the Qiagen DNeasy Blood Extraction Kit. Based on the germline V gene (reference sequence), the CDR1 and CDR2 sequences are GTSNPN and SVGIG. The CDR3, from cysteine to phenylalanine, totals 14 residues. Only CDR3 DNA remains: 42 bases, in frame from the first base. Clipping removes 5 bases from V and 6 bases from J, with 10 as the unmatched junction base count. Receptors were amplified or captured by the immunoSEQ multiplex PCR assay. A mixture of 60 forward primers for TCR Vbeta segments and 13 reverse primers for TCR Jbeta segments was used in the multiplex PCR. The CDR3 region of rearranged TCR beta genes was amplified from genomic DNA by a multiplex PCR assay. On the Illumina HiSeq System, the amplified TCR beta libraries were sequenced as 87-base-pair reads. The published analysis was carried out like this. A later analysis tallied roughly 80 million unique TCR beta chains across the 700 or so repertoires, and around 10 million of those chains were shared by two or more donors. Raw reads were error-corrected and collapsed into unique sequences by a nearest-neighbor algorithm in which closely related sequences were merged to remove PCR and sequencing errors. CDR3 sequences were aligned to IMGT reference sequences to assign V, D and J gene segments. For a sequence to be retained, a match of at least six nucleotides was required to both a V gene segment and a J gene segment. A rearrangement was called productive if the CDR3 had no stop codons and remained in frame with V and J, and every other rearrangement was called non-productive. Following IMGT convention, CDR3 was defined as the stretch from the second conserved V-encoded cysteine to the conserved J-encoded phenylalanine. The earlier analysis of 500 to 600 of the donors excluded sequences that lacked an unambiguous match to a single V gene segment. In an earlier analysis of around 600 of the donors, V segments were called functional above 56.7% productive rearrangements and were called segregating when the between-donor standard deviation exceeded 5%. A statistical classification framework was built to diagnose cytomegalovirus status from the catalog of TCR beta chain sequences. In a later analysis, V and J genes were assigned by comparing TCR nucleotide sequences against IMGT/GENE-DB human TR gene sequences. In a later analysis, CDR3 sequences and most-parsimonious VDJ recombination scenarios were assigned using the TCRdist pipeline. In a later analysis, each TCR beta chain was defined by its CDR3 amino acid sequence together with its V-gene family, and reads without a unique V-gene family were excluded. A later analysis removed nearly 600 highly shared, low-generation-probability nucleotide sequences to deal with suspected cross-contamination and a sequencing artifact. A later analysis calculated a clonal expansion index for each public chain from normalized within-repertoire ranks of inferred template counts. Generation probabilities in a later analysis came from a VDJ recombination model fitted to out-of-frame rearrangements, and those results were checked against IGoR. A later analysis scored TCR-TCR, TCR-HLA and TCR-CMV co-occurrence with hypergeometric tests, applying a repertoire-size bias correction to TCR pairs. To estimate false discovery rates, a later analysis permuted the HLA or CMV assignments 20 times. In a later analysis, co-occurring TCRs were grouped using DBSCAN, with TCRdist sequence similarity added in when clustering inside HLA-allele-positive subsets. For co-occurrence clustering, repertoires with fewer than 30,000 or more than 120,000 public chains were excluded, along with 5 or 6 repertoires with anomalous nucleotide sharing. This immuneACCESS table, as held by TCRdb, lists in-frame sequences with V and J called but not all clones. Of the missing ones, under half trace to an unresolved V gene in checked studies; the others have no known cause. V and J calls and clone size are given by that table; D and trimming were obtained from the DNA. The table for this sample lists approximately 110,000 clones; approximately 14% of them were counted only once. The ten largest make up roughly 0.79% of the sample.

The receptor chain draws on TRBV30 and TRBJ1-2, with 9 central nucleotides matching TRBD1. The sequenced sample was PBMCs. This TCR was sampled from a female donor in good health and CMV-seronegative. The CDR3 reads CAWAGTGQWNGYTF. The DNA reads TGTGCCTGGGCCGGGACAGGGCAGTGGAATGGCTACACCTTC.